Sequencing of this T cell receptor (beta chain) was carried out in a study of cytomegalovirus exposure and HLA in healthy donors. Study in general: Approximately 200 million T cells yielded over 90 million unique TCR beta sequences in earlier analysis.

Turning to this clone: Its specificity is not known.

Study outcomes and limitations: According to reports, the classifier identified cytomegalovirus status with high specificity and sensitivity. The authors listed 150 or so TCR beta chains as cytomegalovirus-associated. What a later analysis reportedly showed was that an Asian-associated ancestry cluster had fewer N-insertions than the approximately 700-donor mean.

The PCR was carried out with 60 Vbeta primers and 13 Jbeta primers. Sequencing was performed with immunoSEQ multiplex PCR; in TCRdb, only in-frame clones are kept and a portion is missing. In the table there are about 92,000 clones, less than 70% of which are singletons. CDR3 size: 14 residues. V gave up 0 bases and J gave up 2 bases; unmatched junction bases: 2. CDR1 and CDR2 from the germline V gene are SGHNT and YYREEE (reference sequence). The receptor comes from a man in his fifties or sixties in good health and CMV-seronegative. Sample: PBMCs. The chain is built from TRBV5-4 and TRBJ2-7; TRBD1 agrees at 7 bases. CDR3 residues: CASSLGDSPYEQYF. DNA of the CDR3: TGTGCCAGCAGCTTGGGGGACAGCCCCTACGAGCAGTACTTC.